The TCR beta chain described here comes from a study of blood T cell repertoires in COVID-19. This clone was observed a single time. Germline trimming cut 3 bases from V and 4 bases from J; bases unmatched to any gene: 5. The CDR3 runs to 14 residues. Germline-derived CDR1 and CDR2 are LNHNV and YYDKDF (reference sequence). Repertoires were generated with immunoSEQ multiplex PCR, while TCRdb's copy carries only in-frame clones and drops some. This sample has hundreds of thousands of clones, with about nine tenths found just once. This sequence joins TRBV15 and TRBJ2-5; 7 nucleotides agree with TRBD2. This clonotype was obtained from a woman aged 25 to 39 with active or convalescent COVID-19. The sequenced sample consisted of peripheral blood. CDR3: CATSRGGSGETQYF. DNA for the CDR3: TGTGCCACCAGCAGGGGGGGGAGCGGAGAGACCCAGTACTTC.